Shown below are 21 T cell receptor beta chains from a single sample sequenced in a study of T cells after posttransplantation cyclophosphamide. The assay was immunoSEQ multiplex PCR, and TCRdb's table has in-frame clones only and misses some. The repertoire consists of 20,000 to 25,000 clones, with approximately 71% occurring once and the leading ten covering 0.65%. The specimen sequenced was memory CD4+ T cells sorted from PBMCs. These receptors came from a woman aged 60-75 years in good health, CMV-negative, and a related stem cell transplant donor.

The gene calls are TRBV4-2 and TRBJ2-2; 10 bases are a match to TRBD2. Germline-derived CDR1 and CDR2 are LGHNA and YNFKEQ. The length of the CDR3 is 18 residues. Trimming cost V 0 bases and J 2 bases; bases outside gene matches: 6. For the CDR3, the DNA is TGTGCCAGCAGCCAAGAGCCTAGGACTAGCGGAAACACCGGGGAGCTGTTTTTT. The encoded protein is CASSQEPRTSGNTGELFF.

This chain connects TRBV11-1 to TRBJ2-4, with a possible D match to TRBD2 (5 bases). The CDR3 spans 17 residues. From germline, CDR1 is SGHAT and CDR2 FQDESV (reference sequence). Deletions cut 5 bases from V and 1 base from J, with 18 bases between. The CDR3 DNA sequence: TGTGCCAGCAGCCCCCCGGGAAGAATCGGGGCCAAAAACATTCAGTACTTC. The encoded protein is CASSPPGRIGAKNIQYF.

The rearrangement uses TRBV7-2 and TRBJ2-1; the D gene is possibly TRBD2 (5 bases). This CDR3 contains 14 residues. V lost 0 bases, J lost 11 bases, and 14 bases lay in between. Germline V gives CDR1 SGHTA, CDR2 FQGNSA. The CDR3 here is CASSLAGLGEKQFF. The CDR3 DNA is TGTGCCAGCAGCTTAGCGGGTCTCGGGGAGAAGCAGTTCTTC.

The CDR3 DNA follows: TGTGCCAGCTCAGAGGGAGATTACAATGAGCAGTTCTTC. Translating gives CASSEGDYNEQFF. V usage is TRBV18 and J usage is TRBJ2-1; possible D gene TRBD2, 5 bases. CDR3 size: 13 residues. CDR1 and CDR2 from the germline V gene are KGHSH and LQKENI. V was trimmed by 5 bases and J by 4 bases, leaving 9 bases between them.

This rearrangement joins TRBV11-1 to TRBJ2-3; 9 bases are a match to TRBD2. Losses at the gene ends were 5 bases for V and 3 bases for J; bases not matched to a gene: 9. Germline V CDR1 and CDR2: SGHAT, FQDESV (reference sequence). This CDR3 has 16 residues. The CDR3 DNA sequence: TGTGCCAGCAGCCTACGACTAGCGGAGATTACAGATACGCAGTATTTT. The encoded protein is CASSLRLAEITDTQYF.

This chain joins TRBV28 and TRBJ1-2, with TRBD1 matching over 8 bases. Per the germline V gene, CDR1 is MDHEN and CDR2 is SYDVKM. Unmatched junction bases numbered 22, after V lost 5 bases and J lost 8 bases. CDR3 size: 18 residues. CDR3 nucleotide sequence: TGTGCCAGCAGTCCCCTCTATGGACAGGGTCGCCGTATGGGAGGCTACACCTTC. Translated, it gives CASSPLYGQGRRMGGYTF.

The V call is TRBV2, the J call TRBJ1-5, with 8 bases identical to TRBD1. Germline V gene lookup returns CDR1 SNHLY and CDR2 FYNNEI. The CDR3 spans 15 residues. Germline trimming cut 5 bases from V and 0 bases from J; bases unmatched to any gene: 3. CDR3 coding DNA: TGTGCCAGCAGTCGACAGGGGAATAGCAATCAGCCCCAGCATTTT. Amino acids: CASSRQGNSNQPQHF.

Only one count was recorded for this clone. V usage is TRBV10-3 and J usage is TRBJ1-5, with 7 bases that match TRBD1. This CDR3 comprises 16 residues. The J segment lost 3 bases and the V segment lost 8 bases, leaving 13 bases of the junction unmatched. CDR1 and CDR2 from the germline V gene are ENHRY and SYGVKD. The CDR3 reads CAIAGGTKGDNQPQHF. DNA of the CDR3: TGTGCCATCGCAGGGGGGACAAAAGGGGACAATCAGCCCCAGCATTTT.

This rearrangement joins TRBV5-4 to TRBJ1-6, with D maybe TRBD1 (5 bases). V gave up 2 bases and J gave up 8 bases, with 14 bases separating them. Germline loops: CDR1 SGHNT, CDR2 YYREEE (reference sequence). The CDR3 runs 15 residues. CDR3 amino acids: CASSFNARDYSPLHF. Here the CDR3 DNA reads TGTGCCAGCAGCTTCAACGCCAGGGATTATTCACCCCTCCACTTT.

This clone came up once. The chain uses TRBV7-2 and TRBJ2-7; D ambiguous. The CDR3 is 15 amino acids. The V gene lost 5 bases and the J gene lost 0 bases, with 14 bases spanning the gap. Looked up from germline, CDR1 is SGHTA and CDR2 is FQGNSA. DNA of the CDR3: TGTGCCAGCAGCCTCGGTCCAAATCCCTCCTACGAGCAGTACTTC. Protein sequence: CASSLGPNPSYEQYF.

The gene calls are TRBV5-1 and TRBJ1-1, with 8 bases lining up with TRBD1. Trimming at V came to 0 bases and at J to 6 bases, leaving 13 bases not matched to a gene. CDR3 length: 17 residues. From germline, CDR1 is SGHRS and CDR2 YFSETQ. CDR3 nucleotides: TGCGCCAGCAGCTTGGCCGGGGGGACAGGCGGTAACCCTGAAGCTTTCTTT. Protein: CASSLAGGTGGNPEAFF.

This chain links TRBV4-1 with TRBJ2-7, with D possibly TRBD2 on 5 matching bases. Germline V gene data show CDR1 as MGHRA and CDR2 as YSYEKL. The CDR3 covers 16 residues. The V end lost 0 bases, the J end lost 4 bases, and 16 bases lay between the germline ends. In DNA form, the CDR3 reads TGCGCCAGCAGCCAAGATGGGAGTCACCCTATTTACGAGCAGTACTTC. It encodes CASSQDGSHPIYEQYF.

This chain connects TRBV4-3 to TRBJ1-2, with unresolved D. Germline values: CDR1 LGHNA, CDR2 YSLEER. The CDR3 is 15 amino acids. The germline V and J ends were trimmed by 0 bases and 4 bases, with 12 bases remaining between them. CDR3 amino acids: CASSQEYQARYGYTF. In DNA, the CDR3 is TGCGCCAGCAGCCAAGAATACCAGGCCCGCTATGGCTACACCTTC.

This clone appeared a single time. The chain has TRBV11-2 and TRBJ2-7; TRBD1 agrees at 10 bases. CDR3 length equals 15 residues. J was trimmed by 3 bases and V by 2 bases; bases with no gene match: 4. Per germline, CDR1 SGHAT and CDR2 FQNNGV. The CDR3 region is CASSLPRTGGYEQYF. For the CDR3, the DNA is TGTGCCAGCAGCTTACCCCGGACAGGGGGCTACGAGCAGTACTTC.

The V gene is TRBV7-9, the J gene TRBJ1-2; 9 bases line up with TRBD1. Germline values: CDR1 SEHNR, CDR2 FQNEAQ (reference sequence). The V gene end was trimmed by 5 bases and the J gene end by 4 bases; junction bases not matched to a gene: 5. The CDR3 is 14 residues long. The CDR3 region has the DNA TGTGCCAGCAGCCTCACAGGGGGCGGCTATGGCTACACCTTC. Translating it yields CASSLTGGGYGYTF.

This chain connects TRBV7-3 to TRBJ2-3; TRBD2 is a possible D gene (6 bases). Germline CDR1 reads SGHTA; CDR2 reads FQGTGA. The CDR3 covers 15 residues. V was shortened by 5 bases and J by 1 base, with 13 bases between the two germline ends. The DNA for the CDR3 is TGTGCCAGCAGCCGTACTAGCCGCCGCACAGATACGCAGTATTTT. This encodes CASSRTSRRTDTQYF.

This chain joins TRBV2 and TRBJ2-5, with 10 bases matching TRBD1. This CDR3 contains 15 residues. After removal of 11 bases from V and 5 bases from J, the junction contained 14 bases not matched to a gene. Germline-derived CDR1 and CDR2 are SNHLY and FYNNEI. CDR3 coding DNA: TGTGCCTCCCGTAAGGGGGACAGGGGTGGCGAGACCCAGTACTTC. Translating gives CASRKGDRGGETQYF.

The chain joins TRBV28 to TRBJ2-7, with 7 bases matching TRBD2. The CDR3 has 14 amino acids. The germline V gene has CDR1 MDHEN and CDR2 SYDVKM. The ends lost 6 bases at V and 2 bases at J; junction bases unmatched: 7. The CDR3 DNA reads TGTGCCAGCAGCCAACGGACTAGAGCCTACGAGCAGTACTTC. Encoded protein: CASSQRTRAYEQYF.

The chain links TRBV5-1 to TRBJ1-1; 9 bases are shared with TRBD1. The CDR3 covers 14 residues. Losses at the gene ends were 0 bases for V and 4 bases for J; bases not matched to a gene: 1. Germline-derived CDR1 and CDR2 are SGHRS and YFSETQ. Written as DNA, the CDR3 is TGCGCCAGCAGCTTGGTGACAGGGGGCACTGAAGCTTTCTTT. Translation gives CASSLVTGGTEAFF.

The chain uses TRBV9 and TRBJ2-5; D ambiguous. Germline CDR1 and CDR2: SGDLS and YYNGEE. With 4 bases removed from V and 0 bases from J, the gap between germline ends came to 16 bases. The CDR3 spans 16 residues. CDR3 residues: CASSRSPLTNQETQYF. The CDR3 region has the DNA TGTGCCAGCAGCCGTAGTCCCTTAACTAACCAAGAGACCCAGTACTTC.

This clone is classed as medium-sized. This chain connects TRBV6-6 to TRBJ2-7; TRBD2 is a possible D gene (5 bases). The CDR3 is 11 amino acids. Between the trimmed V and J ends, which lost 8 bases and 9 bases, there was a span of 14 bases. CDR1 MNHNY and CDR2 SVGAGI come from the germline V gene (reference sequence). The CDR3 loop reads CASGGLTRQYF. DNA for the CDR3: TGTGCCAGCGGAGGCCTGACGAGGCAGTACTTC.